Below are 8 T cell receptor beta chains sequenced from a single sample in a study of OX40 agonist ivuxolimab in advanced cancers. The data were produced by immunoSEQ multiplex PCR, yet TCRdb's version contains in-frame clones alone and is incomplete. Among 90,000 to 100,000 clones, around 85% were seen once, and the ten largest hold more than 0.8%. This sample comprised CD4+ or CD8+ T cells sorted from blood, obtained in a trial of the OX40 agonist ivuxolimab. The source of these receptors is an adult with an advanced solid tumor such as melanoma, head and neck, liver or kidney cancer.

The V gene is TRBV18, the J gene TRBJ2-3, with D possibly being TRBD2 (5 bases). Germline assignment: CDR1 KGHSH and CDR2 LQKENI. The CDR3 spans 13 residues. V lost 3 bases and J lost 9, with 13 bases in between. CDR3 residues: CASSPSSFTTQYF. CDR3 DNA sequence: TGTGCCAGCTCACCCTCTAGCTTTACAACGCAGTATTTT.

The chain is built from TRBV7-8 and TRBJ2-7; 9 positions agree with TRBD2. V was pared by 1 base and J by 4 bases, with 5 bases of the junction left unmatched. The V gene's germline CDR1 is SGHVS and CDR2 FQNEAQ. The CDR3 covers 15 residues. Here the CDR3 reads CASSLVSSGMYEQYF. CDR3 DNA sequence: TGTGCCAGCAGCTTAGTGTCTAGCGGGATGTACGAGCAGTACTTC.

The V gene is TRBV14, the J gene TRBJ2-1; a possible D gene is TRBD1 (5 bases). CDR1 is SGHDN and CDR2 is FVKESK in the germline V gene. The CDR3 spans 15 residues. Trimming took off 5 bases at V and 5 bases at J, with 16 bases between the two ends. The CDR3 DNA sequence: TGTGCCAGCAGCACGATTCAGGGAAGCGACAATGAGCAGTTCTTC. Protein: CASSTIQGSDNEQFF.

The chain recombines TRBV5-1 with TRBJ2-5, with 8 positions matching TRBD2. CDR1 is SGHRS, CDR2 YFSETQ, per germline. The V and J ends lost 1 base and 2 bases, in that order; junction bases with no gene match: 19. The CDR3 is made up of 20 amino acids. The CDR3 DNA reads as TGCGCCAGCAGCTTGCGGGGGGGACTGGCGGGACAAGGGGTTCAAGAGACCCAGTACTTC. Protein: CASSLRGGLAGQGVQETQYF. Full variable domain (missing parts from reference TRBV5-1 and TRBJ2-5): KAGVTQTPRYLIKTRGQQVTLSCSPISGHRSVSWYQQTPGQGLQFLFEYFSETQRNKGNFPGRFSGRQFSNSRSEMNVSTLELGDSALYLCASSLRGGLAGQGVQETQYFGPGTRLLVL.

In its sample, this clone was seen once. The gene calls are TRBV5-4 and TRBJ1-2, with D perhaps matching TRBD1 (5 bases). Germline CDR1 reads SGHNT; CDR2 reads YYREEE (reference sequence). The CDR3 loop spans 13 amino acids. V was clipped by 7 bases and J by 4 bases, with 14 bases between them. As DNA, the CDR3 is TGTGCCAGCGGACGGGGGGGGTTCTATGGCTACACCTTC. Translation: CASGRGGFYGYTF.

The chain recombines TRBV7-3 with TRBJ1-2, with D unclear. The V and J ends lost 0 bases and 4 bases respectively, with 15 bases between them. The CDR3 is 16 amino acids. Germline CDR1 SGHTA, CDR2 FQGTGA. CDR3 amino acids: CASSLTLGGSSYGYTF. Written as DNA, the CDR3 is TGTGCCAGCAGCTTAACGTTAGGCGGATCGAGCTATGGCTACACCTTC.

V gene TRBV6-6 combines with J gene TRBJ2-3; D not resolved. CDR3 length equals 12 residues. Germline V lookup: CDR1 MNHNY, CDR2 SVGAGI (reference sequence). V gave up 6 bases and J gave up 0 bases, with 4 bases separating them. In nucleotides, the CDR3 is TGTGCCAGCAGACAAAGCACAGATACGCAGTATTTT. Its protein product is CASRQSTDTQYF.

The genes are TRBV28 and TRBJ1-2; 10 bases fit TRBD1. Looked up from germline, CDR1 is MDHEN and CDR2 is SYDVKM. Losses at the gene ends were 6 bases for V and 8 bases for J; bases not matched to a gene: 12. The CDR3 loop spans 15 amino acids. The DNA for the CDR3 is TGTGCCAGCAGGAGACAGGGGGCGCCGGGTAAAGGCTACACCTTC. Its protein product is CASRRQGAPGKGYTF.